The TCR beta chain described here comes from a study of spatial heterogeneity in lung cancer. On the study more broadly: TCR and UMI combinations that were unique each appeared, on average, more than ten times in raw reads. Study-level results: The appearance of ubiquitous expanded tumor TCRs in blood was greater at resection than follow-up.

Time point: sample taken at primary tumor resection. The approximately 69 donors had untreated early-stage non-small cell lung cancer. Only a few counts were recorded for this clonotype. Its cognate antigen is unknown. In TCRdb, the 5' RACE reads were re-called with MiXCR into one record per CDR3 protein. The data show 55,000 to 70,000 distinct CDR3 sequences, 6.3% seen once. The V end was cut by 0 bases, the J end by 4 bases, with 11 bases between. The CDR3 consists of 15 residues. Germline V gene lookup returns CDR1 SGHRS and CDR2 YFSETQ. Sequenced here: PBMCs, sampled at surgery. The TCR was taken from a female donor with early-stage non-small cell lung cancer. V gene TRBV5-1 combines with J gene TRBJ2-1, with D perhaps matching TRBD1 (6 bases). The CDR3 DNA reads TGCGCCAGCAGCTTGGACGGACAGAGGTACAATGAGCAGTTCTTC. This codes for CASSLDGQRYNEQFF.